One T cell receptor (beta chain) is described in this entry. Compared with germline, one end of the junction differs, possibly owing to a read error. The CDR3 has 15 amino acids. The germline V gene encodes CDR1 SEHNR and CDR2 FQNEAQ (reference sequence). These data originate in a study of CD8+CD57+ T cells in acquired aplastic anemia. TCR beta VDJ and CDR3 profiling used genomic DNA as template. TCRdb re-derived calls from the reads in MiXCR, one entry per CDR3 protein. This table has around 200,000 distinct CDR3 sequences, 50% to 55% appearing once. The sequence was collected from a human donor in good health, serving as a control. The chain combines TRBV7-9 with TRBJ2-1; no reliable D call. The material sequenced was sorted CD4+, CD8+, or CD8+CD57+ T cells (not recorded which) from PBMCs. CDR3 sequence (DNA): TGCGCCAGCAGCCAAGAATCCGACTCCTACAATGAGCAGTTCTTC. Amino acids: CASSQESDSYNEQFF.